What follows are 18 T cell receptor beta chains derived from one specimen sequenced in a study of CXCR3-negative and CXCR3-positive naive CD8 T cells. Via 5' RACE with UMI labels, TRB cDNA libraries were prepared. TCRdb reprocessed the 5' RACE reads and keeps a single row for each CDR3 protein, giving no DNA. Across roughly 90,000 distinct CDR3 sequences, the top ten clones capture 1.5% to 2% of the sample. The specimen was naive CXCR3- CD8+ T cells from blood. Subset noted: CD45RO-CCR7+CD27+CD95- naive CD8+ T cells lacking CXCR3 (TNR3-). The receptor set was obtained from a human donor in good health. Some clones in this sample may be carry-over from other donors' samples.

The CDR3 loop is CASSYRVTYEQYF. V is TRBV19 and J is TRBJ2-7; the D call of TRBD1 rests on TCRdb alone, since no DNA is present to check it. Germline V gene sequence: CDR1 LNHDA, CDR2 SQIVND (reference sequence). CDR3 length: 13 residues.

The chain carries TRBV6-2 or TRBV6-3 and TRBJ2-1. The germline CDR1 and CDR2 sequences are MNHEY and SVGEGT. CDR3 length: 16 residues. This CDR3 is CASRTTPDSSYNEQFF.

CDR3 amino acids: CASSFETRVYEQYF. V usage is TRBV6-2 or TRBV6-3 and J usage is TRBJ2-7; there is no DNA to check the TCRdb D call of TRBD2. The germline gives CDR1 MNHEY, CDR2 SVGEGT. The CDR3 has 14 residues.

This chain's CDR3 is CASSGGQGYTGELFF. The rearrangement uses TRBV7-6 and TRBJ2-2; TCRdb's assignment of TRBD1 cannot be checked, as there is no DNA. The CDR3 contains 15 residues. Germline V gene lookup returns CDR1 SGHVS and CDR2 FNYEAQ.

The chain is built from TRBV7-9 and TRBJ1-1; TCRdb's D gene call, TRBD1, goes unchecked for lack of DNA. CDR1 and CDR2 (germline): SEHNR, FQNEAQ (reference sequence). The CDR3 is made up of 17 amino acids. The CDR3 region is CASSQTGQGPMNTEAFF.

The CDR3 loop reads CSVLGTATTYEQYF. The chain combines TRBV29-1 with TRBJ2-7; TCRdb selects TRBD1, and the lack of DNA leaves this call unchecked. The CDR3 has 14 amino acids. Germline CDR1 reads SQVTM; CDR2 reads ANQGSEA.

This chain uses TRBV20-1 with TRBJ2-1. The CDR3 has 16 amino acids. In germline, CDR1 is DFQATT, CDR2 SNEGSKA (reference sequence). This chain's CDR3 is CSARDPSGSFYNEQFF.

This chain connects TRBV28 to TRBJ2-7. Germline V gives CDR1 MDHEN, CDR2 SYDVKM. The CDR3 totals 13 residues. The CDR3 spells CASSSQGRHEQYF.

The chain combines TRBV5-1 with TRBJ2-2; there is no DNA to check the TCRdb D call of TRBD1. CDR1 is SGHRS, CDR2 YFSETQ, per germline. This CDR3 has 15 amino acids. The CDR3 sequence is CASSLAQGTTGELFF.

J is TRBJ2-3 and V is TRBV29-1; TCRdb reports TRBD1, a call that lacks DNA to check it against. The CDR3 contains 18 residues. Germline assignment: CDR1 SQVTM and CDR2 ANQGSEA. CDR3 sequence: CSVEVARDRTLVPDTQYF.

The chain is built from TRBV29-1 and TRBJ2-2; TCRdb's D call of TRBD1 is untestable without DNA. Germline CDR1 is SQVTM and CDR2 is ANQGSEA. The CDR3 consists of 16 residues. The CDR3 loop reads CSVEGTGTGSTGELFF.

The CDR3: CASSTPKRGVSYEQYF. The chain links TRBV7-6 to TRBJ2-7; TCRdb outputs TRBD2, but without DNA this stays unchecked. CDR1 and CDR2 from the germline V gene are SGHVS and FNYEAQ. The CDR3 is 16 amino acids.

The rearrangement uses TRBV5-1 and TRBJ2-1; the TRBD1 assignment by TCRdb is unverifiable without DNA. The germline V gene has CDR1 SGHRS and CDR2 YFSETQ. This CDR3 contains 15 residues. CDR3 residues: CASSLFAGDYNEQFF.

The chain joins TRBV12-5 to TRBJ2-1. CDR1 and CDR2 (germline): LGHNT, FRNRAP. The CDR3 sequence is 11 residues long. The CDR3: CASGFHNEQFF.

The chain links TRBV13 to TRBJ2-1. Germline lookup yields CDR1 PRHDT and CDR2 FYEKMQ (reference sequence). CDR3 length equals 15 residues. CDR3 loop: CASSLNGGTYNEQFF.

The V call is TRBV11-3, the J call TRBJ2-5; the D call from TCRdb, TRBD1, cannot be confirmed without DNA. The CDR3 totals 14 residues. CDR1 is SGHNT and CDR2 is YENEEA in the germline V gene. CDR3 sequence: CASSQDRGHETQYF.

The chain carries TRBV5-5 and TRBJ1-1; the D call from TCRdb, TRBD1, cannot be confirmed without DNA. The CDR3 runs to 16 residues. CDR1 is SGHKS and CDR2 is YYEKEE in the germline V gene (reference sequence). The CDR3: CASSLRQGARGTEAFF.

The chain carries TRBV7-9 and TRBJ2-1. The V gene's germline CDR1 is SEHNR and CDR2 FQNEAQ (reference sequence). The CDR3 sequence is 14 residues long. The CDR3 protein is CASSLDLSYNEQFF.